This T cell receptor beta chain is drawn from a study of cytomegalovirus exposure and HLA in healthy donors. Overall study: Tens of millions of unique TCRs from HLA-typed donors were held in an early data release.

The germline V gene encodes CDR1 MDHEN and CDR2 SYDVKM. V lost 5 bases and J lost 6, with 10 bases in between. This CDR3 has 13 residues. Primers for the PCR totalled 60 Vbeta and 13 Jbeta. Clones were read by immunoSEQ multiplex PCR, and TCRdb kept only the in-frame ones, dropping some. Among 130,000 or so clones, around 75% were seen once, and the ten largest hold under 3%. The clonotype originates from a woman in her thirties or forties in good health and CMV-seropositive. V usage is TRBV28 and J usage is TRBJ2-2; D gene unclear. Input material: PBMCs. The CDR3 sequence: CASSPYIAGELFF. The CDR3 DNA follows: TGTGCCAGCAGTCCTTATATTGCCGGGGAGCTGTTTTTT. Variable domain in full (rest from reference TRBV28 and TRBJ2-2): DVKVTQSSRYLVKRTGEKVFLECVQDMDHENMFWYRQDPGLGLRLIYFSYDVKMKEKGDIPEGYSVSREKKERFSLILESASTNQTSMYLCASSPYIAGELFFGEGSRLTVL.